This TCR beta chain was sequenced in a study of cytomegalovirus exposure and HLA in healthy donors. To note about this clone: Its matching antigen is unknown.

PCR used 60 Vbeta primers and 13 Jbeta primers. Produced via immunoSEQ multiplex PCR; TCRdb's table is partial and in-frame only. Among roughly 150,000 clones listed, 82% were seen once. Unrecorded immune exposure was likely among donors, who were nominally healthy when sampled. Findings and caveats of the study: At a 0.05 false discovery rate, a later analysis found 18,000 or so TCR beta sequences to be associated with HLA alleles.

Germline CDR1 KGHSH, CDR2 LQKENI. V shed 8 bases and J shed 0 bases, with 13 bases lying between them. CDR3 length: 14 amino acids. The sequencing input was PBMCs. The sequence was obtained from a girl under 18 in good health and CMV-seropositive. This sequence joins TRBV18 and TRBJ1-1; no definite D call. CDR3 nucleotide sequence: TGTGCCAGCGCGACAAGTTACATGAACACTGAAGCTTTCTTT. Its protein is CASATSYMNTEAFF.